The rows below give T cell receptor beta chains drawn from one sample of a study of T cell responses to AZD1222 COVID-19 vaccine. Repertoires were generated with immunoSEQ multiplex PCR, while TCRdb's copy carries only in-frame clones and drops some. The sample records over 130,000 clones, roughly nine tenths being singletons. The sample was peripheral blood, taken 28 days after the second AZD1222 dose. The origin of the receptors is an adult who received the AZD1222 COVID-19 vaccine. Both conserved end residues are part of each CDR3. D genes are given only for firm matches. Clone size appears in some rows only: once, few, many, or a class for an expanded clone.

TRBJ2-3 | TRBV4-3 | TRBD2 | NA | 18 | CASSQDGGRGGLKDTQYF | TGCGCCAGCAGCCAAGATGGGGGTCGGGGGGGCCTAAAAGATACGCAGTATTTT
TRBJ2-7 | TRBV28 | NA | NA | 14 | CASSLAGSPLEQYF | TGTGCCAGCAGTTTAGCGGGGTCTCCCCTCGAGCAGTACTTC
TRBJ2-6 | TRBV19 | NA | NA | 15 | CASSISDSGANVLTF | TGTGCCAGTAGTATATCCGACTCTGGGGCCAACGTCCTGACTTTC
TRBJ2-7 | TRBV7-2 | TRBD2 | NA | 15 | CASSTTSGDTYEQYF | TGTGCCAGCAGCACTACTAGCGGGGATACCTACGAGCAGTACTTC
TRBJ2-1 | TRBV6-1 | TRBD2 | NA | 15 | CASSESSGSYNEQFF | TGTGCCAGCAGTGAGTCCAGCGGGAGTTACAATGAGCAGTTCTTC
TRBJ1-1 | TRBV6-2/TRBV6-3 | NA | NA | 13 | CASSSTGITEAFF | TGTGCCAGCAGTTCCACAGGGATCACTGAAGCTTTCTTT
TRBJ1-5 | TRBV28 | TRBD1 | NA | 19 | CASRISWVRTGGANQPQHF | TGTGCCAGCAGAATCTCTTGGGTCCGGACAGGGGGCGCGAATCAGCCCCAGCATTTT
TRBJ2-1 | TRBV9 | NA | NA | 12 | CASRGDSPRQFF | TGTGCCAGCAGGGGGGACTCCCCGCGGCAGTTCTTC
TRBJ1-6 | TRBV27 | TRBD1 | NA | 16 | CASSLSVTGIGSPLHF | TGTGCCAGCAGTTTATCCGTGACAGGGATCGGCTCACCCCTCCACTTT
TRBJ2-7 | TRBV27 | NA | NA | 15 | CASSSLGGPHYEQYF | TGTGCCAGCAGTTCCCTTGGCGGTCCGCACTACGAGCAGTACTTC
TRBJ1-1 | TRBV28 | NA | NA | 11 | CASSLRGRAFF | TGTGCCAGCAGTTTACGGGGCAGGGCTTTCTTT
TRBJ2-1 | TRBV27 | NA | NA | 14 | CASSLLGAPAEQFF | TGTGCCAGCAGTTTGCTCGGGGCCCCCGCTGAGCAGTTCTTC
TRBJ2-1 | TRBV7-2 | TRBD2 | NA | 16 | CASSRQLAGGSNEQFF | TGTGCCAGCAGCCGCCAACTAGCGGGAGGCTCGAATGAGCAGTTCTTC
TRBJ1-5 | TRBV19 | NA | NA | 17 | CASSNPRGQSHNQPQHF | TGTGCCAGTAGTAACCCCCGCGGGCAGTCTCACAATCAGCCCCAGCATTTT
TRBJ2-2 | TRBV18 | TRBD1 | NA | 16 | CASSPPRQGVTGELFF | TGTGCCAGCTCACCACCGCGGCAGGGGGTGACCGGGGAGCTGTTTTTT
TRBJ1-5 | TRBV7-2 | NA | NA | 13 | CASSLLGDQPQHF | TGTGCCAGCAGCTTATTAGGGGATCAGCCCCAGCATTTT
TRBJ2-3 | TRBV9 | TRBD2 | NA | 18 | CASSVGGLAGLRTDTQYF | TGTGCCAGCAGCGTAGGGGGGCTAGCGGGCCTCCGCACAGATACGCAGTATTTT
TRBJ2-7 | TRBV10-3 | TRBD1 | NA | 14 | CAISTGQGVFEQYF | TGTGCCATCAGCACTGGACAGGGGGTGTTCGAGCAGTACTTC
TRBJ1-1 | TRBV28 | NA | NA | 11 | CASSLVREAFF | TGTGCCAGCAGTTTAGTACGTGAAGCTTTCTTT
TRBJ1-6 | TRBV9 | TRBD1 | NA | 15 | CASSPRTGLNSPLHF | TGTGCCAGCAGCCCCCGGACAGGACTTAATTCACCCCTCCACTTT
TRBJ1-6 | TRBV3-1/TRBV3-2 | NA | NA | 14 | CASSQTAYNSPLHF | TGTGCCAGCAGCCAGACAGCCTATAATTCACCCCTCCACTTT
TRBJ1-6 | TRBV5-6 | TRBD1 | NA | 14 | CASSWDRGNSPLHF | TGTGCCAGCAGCTGGGACAGGGGAAATTCACCCCTCCACTTT
TRBJ1-4 | TRBV14 | NA | once | 15 | CASSLGQRFNEKLFF | TGTGCCAGCAGCTTAGGCCAAAGGTTTAATGAAAAACTGTTTTTT
TRBJ2-1 | TRBV7-8 | NA | NA | 13 | CASSYRHGDEQFF | TGTGCCAGCAGTTATCGGCATGGGGATGAGCAGTTCTTC
TRBJ1-2 | TRBV7-8 | NA | NA | 15 | CASSLERPRGYGYTF | TGTGCCAGCAGCTTAGAAAGGCCCCGGGGATATGGCTACACCTTC
TRBJ1-5 | TRBV28 | NA | NA | 14 | CASSLRQGVQPQHF | TGTGCCAGCAGTTTAAGGCAGGGTGTTCAGCCCCAGCATTTT